What follows are 27 T cell receptor beta chains derived from one specimen sequenced in a study of T cell repertoires in aging, cancer and after chemotherapy (dated by TCRdb to about 2019). TCRdb shows the sequencer as Illumina MiSeq. Rearranged TRB sequences spanning V, D and J segments were amplified in a multiplex touch-down PCR with a mixed TRB-A/B primer pool. In TCRdb, the public reads were trimmed at Q25 with fastp and aligned with MiXCR, with productive beta chains retained. One record per CDR3 amino acid sequence lists the most common genes and DNA. The sample includes 2,700 or so distinct CDR3 sequences, with approximately 24% observed a single time. Of the sample, around 3.1% is held by the ten largest clones. Instead of sorted cells or RNA, genomic DNA extracted from peripheral blood served as the source for amplifying TCR beta rearrangements. Sequencing was carried out using blood. These receptors were collected from a human donor with a solid tumor.

This chain uses TRBV5-5 with TRBJ1-1; D gene ambiguous. The germline gives CDR1 SGHKS, CDR2 YYEKEE (reference sequence). CDR3 length: 13 residues. The V end lost 4 bases, the J end lost 1 base, and 8 bases lay between the germline ends. The CDR3 coding sequence is TGTGCCAGCAGCCAAGAGGGGAACACTGAAGCTTTCTTT. This sequence encodes CASSQEGNTEAFF.

Note on this clonotype: A read error may explain this, as a much larger clone is one base away. The chain employs TRBV20-1 and TRBJ1-2; 10 bases fit TRBD1. Germline V lookup: CDR1 DFQATT, CDR2 SNEGSKA (reference sequence). CDR3 length equals 14 residues. The CDR3 reads CIAIRQGASYGYTF. The CDR3 bases are TGCATTGCTATTCGACAGGGGGCCAGCTATGGCTACACCTTC.

The J gene is TRBJ1-2, the V gene TRBV18; D gene ambiguous. This CDR3 contains 13 residues. V gave up 6 bases and J gave up 7 bases, with 15 bases separating them. The germline CDR1 and CDR2 sequences are KGHSH and LQKENI. CDR3 coding DNA: TGTGCCAGCTCGGCCGCCCGGGAGTCTGGCTACACCTTC. The encoded protein is CASSAARESGYTF.

As concerns this clonotype: A single base separates this from a much larger clone, so it may be a read error. This sequence joins TRBV6-5 and TRBJ2-7, with D possibly being TRBD1 (5 bases). V was cut by 5 bases and J by 2 bases, with 10 bases left in between. CDR1 is MNHEY and CDR2 is SVGAGI in the germline V gene. The CDR3 is made up of 13 amino acids. In DNA form, the CDR3 reads TGTGCCAGCAGTCCGGACAAGACCTACGAGCAGTACTTC. Protein: CASSPDKTYEQYF.

By sample share, this clonotype is medium-sized. The chain recombines TRBV19 with TRBJ1-2, with 9 bases aligning to TRBD1. The CDR3 loop spans 16 amino acids. Germline-derived CDR1 and CDR2 are LNHDA and SQIVND (reference sequence). V shed 7 bases, J shed 1 base, and the junction held 10 bases outside the gene matches. The CDR3, as DNA: TGTGCCAGTAATGGTACAGGGGGCAAAATTAACTATGGCTACACCTTC. Translated, it gives CASNGTGGKINYGYTF.

This clonotype rates as medium-sized. The rearrangement links TRBV6-5 to TRBJ1-4, with D uncertain. CDR1 and CDR2 (germline): MNHEY, SVGAGI. The CDR3 spans 14 residues. The V gene lost 2 bases and the J gene lost 8 bases, with 12 bases spanning the gap. CDR3 DNA: TGTGCCAGCAGTTACAACCGCAATGGGGAAAAACTGTTTTTT. Amino acid sequence: CASSYNRNGEKLFF.

This chain links TRBV20-1 with TRBJ1-1, with D unresolved. This CDR3 is 16 amino acids long. Trimming pared 1 base from V and 1 base from J, leaving 16 bases between. Germline CDR1 DFQATT, CDR2 SNEGSKA (reference sequence). DNA of the CDR3: TGCAGTGCTAGAGTACCTAGGACGGGCCAGAACACTGAAGCTTTCTTT. It is translated as CSARVPRTGQNTEAFF.

The chain uses TRBV19 and TRBJ2-1; 11 nucleotides align to TRBD2. The CDR3 is 16 residues long. Losses at the gene ends were 3 bases for V and 7 bases for J; bases not matched to a gene: 8. CDR1 and CDR2 (germline): LNHDA, SQIVND (reference sequence). The DNA of the CDR3 is TGTGCCAGTAGTATTTTTGCTAGCGGGGGGCGGAATGAGCAGTTCTTC. Amino acid sequence: CASSIFASGGRNEQFF. Together with reference TRBV19 and TRBJ2-1, the CDR3 gives the full variable domain: DGGITQSPKYLFRKEGQNVTLSCEQNLNHDAMYWYRQDPGQGLRLIYYSQIVNDFQKGDIAEGYSVSREKKESFPLTVTSAQKNPTAFYLCASSIFASGGRNEQFFGPGTRLTVL.

V gene TRBV4-3 combines with J gene TRBJ1-6, with 7 bases identical to TRBD1. CDR1 LGHNA and CDR2 YSLEER come from the germline V gene. The CDR3 totals 16 residues. With V trimmed by 0 bases and J by 6 bases, 5 bases remained unmatched. The CDR3 spells CASSQDVGTVNSPLHF. The CDR3, as DNA: TGCGCCAGCAGCCAAGATGTCGGGACAGTTAATTCACCCCTCCACTTT.

Within the sample, this clonotype is medium-sized. The chain joins TRBV7-2 to TRBJ1-1; D unresolved. From germline, CDR1 is SGHTA and CDR2 FQGNSA. The V end was cut by 1 base, the J end by 5 bases, with 8 bases between. The CDR3 totals 13 residues. This CDR3 reads CASSLGRNTEAFF. The CDR3 DNA is TGTGCCAGCAGCTTAGGACGGAATACTGAAGCTTTCTTT.

This clonotype has more than one count but fewer than ten. The chain links TRBV12-3 or TRBV12-4 to TRBJ1-1; 9 bases align to TRBD1. The trim removed 2 bases at V and 3 bases at J, leaving 1 base unmatched. This CDR3 contains 14 residues. DNA of the CDR3: TGTGCCAGCAGTTTAAGGGACAGGGACACTGAAGCTTTCTTT. Translating it yields CASSLRDRDTEAFF.

The sample holds a few counts of this clonotype. The V and J genes are TRBV12-3 or TRBV12-4 and TRBJ2-3; unclear D gene. The length of the CDR3 is 11 residues. With 2 bases removed from V and 5 bases from J, the gap between germline ends came to 2 bases. The CDR3 here is CASSLLDTQYF. The CDR3 bases are TGTGCCAGCAGTTTATTAGATACGCAGTATTTT.

By share of the sample, this clonotype is medium-sized. The chain couples TRBV6-6 to TRBJ2-5; 10 bases match TRBD1. This CDR3 has 19 amino acids. Germline CDR1 reads MNHNY; CDR2 reads SVGAGI (reference sequence). Unmatched junction bases numbered 20, after V lost 6 bases and J lost 4 bases. The CDR3 DNA sequence: TGTGCCAGCAGCCCCGGGACAGGGGTATCCCCCACCCAGGGAGAGACCCAGTACTTC. Protein sequence: CASSPGTGVSPTQGETQYF.

This clonotype has a handful of counts. This chain uses TRBV5-1 with TRBJ2-3; TRBD2 aligns across 10 bases. Germline V gene sequence: CDR1 SGHRS, CDR2 YFSETQ. J was trimmed by 2 bases and V by 4 bases; bases with no gene match: 7. The CDR3 consists of 16 residues. DNA of the CDR3: TGCGCCAGCAGCGTACCTAGCGGGGGATACACAGATACGCAGTATTTT. It encodes CASSVPSGGYTDTQYF.

This clonotype was found a few times. The chain is built from TRBV12-3 or TRBV12-4 and TRBJ1-1, with a weak D call TRBD1 (5 bases). V was cut by 2 bases and J by 1 base, with 5 bases left in between. This CDR3 spans 13 amino acids. The CDR3 protein is CASSLTGNTEAFF. The CDR3 DNA follows: TGTGCCAGCAGTTTAACAGGGAACACTGAAGCTTTCTTT.

Comment on this clonotype: Possible read error: a much larger clone is one base away. This chain connects TRBV19 to TRBJ2-6; 7 bases match TRBD1. CDR1 LNHDA and CDR2 SQIVND come from the germline V gene (reference sequence). The CDR3 sequence is 18 residues long. The DNA for the CDR3 is TGTGCCAGTAGTCTTACAGGGGTCCCATCCTCTGGGGCCAACATCCTGACTTTC. Translation gives CASSLTGVPSSGANILTF.

In its sample, this clonotype is medium-sized. V gene TRBV5-6 combines with J gene TRBJ2-2; unclear D gene. V shed 0 bases and J shed 3 bases, with 12 bases lying between them. Germline-derived CDR1 and CDR2 are SGHDT and YYEEEE. The CDR3 has 16 residues. The CDR3: CASSLVSETYTGELFF. CDR3 nucleotide sequence: TGTGCCAGCAGCTTGGTAAGCGAGACCTACACCGGGGAGCTGTTTTTT.

With respect to this clonotype: Possible read error: a much larger clone is one base away. V gene TRBV12-3 or TRBV12-4 combines with J gene TRBJ2-7; TRBD2 aligns across 8 bases. The CDR3 covers 17 residues. The CDR3 here is CAISYPGLAGRSYEQYF. The CDR3 nucleotides read TGTGCCATCAGTTACCCGGGTCTAGCGGGCCGTTCCTACGAGCAGTACTTC.

By sample fraction, this clonotype is large. The chain links TRBV7-2 to TRBJ2-5; unclear D gene. Between the trimmed V and J ends, which lost 4 bases and 4 bases, there was a span of 16 bases. The CDR3 length is 15 residues. Germline CDR1 SGHTA, CDR2 FQGNSA. In DNA, the CDR3 is TGTGCCAGCAGCTCCAGGACGGGCGTGGGAGAGACCCAGTACTTC. Protein product: CASSSRTGVGETQYF. The full variable domain, rest sourced from reference TRBV7-2 and TRBJ2-5, is GAGVSQSPSNKVTEKGKDVELRCDPISGHTALYWYRQSLGQGLEFLIYFQGNSAPDKSGLPSDRFSAERTGGSVSTLTIQRTQQEDSAVYLCASSSRTGVGETQYFGPGTRLLVL.

This clonotype was counted between two and nine times. The chain carries TRBV12-3 or TRBV12-4 and TRBJ1-6, with a possible D match to TRBD1 (5 bases). V was clipped by 5 bases and J by 4 bases, with 12 bases between them. The CDR3 runs 15 residues. CDR3 in DNA: TGTGCCAGCAGTCCGGGGGGAAGGTATAATTCACCCCTCCACTTT. Its protein is CASSPGGRYNSPLHF.

CDR3 sequence (DNA): TGTGCCAGCAGCGTAGGGGCTAGCGGGGACACAGATACGCAGTATTTT. It encodes CASSVGASGDTDTQYF. V is TRBV9 and J is TRBJ2-3, with TRBD2 matching over 9 bases. V shed 0 bases, J shed 2 bases, and the junction held 4 bases outside the gene matches. The CDR3 covers 16 residues. Germline V lookup: CDR1 SGDLS, CDR2 YYNGEE.

By share, this clonotype counts as medium-sized. The CDR3 sequence: CASSREFNSPLHF. The CDR3 DNA follows: TGTGCCAGCAGTCGGGAATTTAATTCACCCCTCCACTTT. The rearrangement links TRBV27 to TRBJ1-6; D uncertain. Trimming took 5 bases from V and 6 from J, leaving 8 bases between them. This CDR3 is built from 13 residues. Per germline, CDR1 MNHEY and CDR2 SMNVEV (reference sequence).

Within the sample, this clonotype is medium-sized. The V and J genes are TRBV10-3 and TRBJ2-7; weak D call: TRBD2 (7 bases). The CDR3 contains 13 residues. V shed 7 bases and J shed 3 bases, with 13 bases lying between them. Germline loops: CDR1 ENHRY, CDR2 SYGVKD. The CDR3 DNA is TGTGCCATCATGGGGGGGGCCAACTACGAGCAGTACTTC. Protein product: CAIMGGANYEQYF.

The chain is built from TRBV5-1 and TRBJ1-4; tentatively, D is TRBD1 (5 bases). Germline lookup yields CDR1 SGHRS and CDR2 YFSETQ. The CDR3 length is 16 residues. V dropped 1 base and J dropped 7 bases, with 17 bases sitting between them. The chain's CDR3 is CASSLRNDRPSEKLFF. The DNA of the CDR3 is TGCGCCAGCAGCTTGAGGAATGACAGACCCAGTGAAAAACTGTTTTTT.

This clonotype is medium-sized within its sample. V is TRBV6-5 and J is TRBJ1-1; weak D call: TRBD1 (6 bases). Germline V gene data show CDR1 as MNHEY and CDR2 as SVGAGI. V lost 6 bases, J lost 3 bases, and 26 bases lay in between. The CDR3 is 18 amino acids. In DNA form, the CDR3 reads TGTGCCAGCAGAAACCACAGGACAGTCCGCCTGGGGGACACTGAAGCTTTCTTT. Protein product: CASRNHRTVRLGDTEAFF.

Judged by abundance, this clonotype is medium-sized. The chain recombines TRBV6-5 with TRBJ1-1; 10 nucleotides agree with TRBD1. J gave up 0 bases and V 5 bases, and 6 bases lay outside the gene matches. There are 16 residues in the CDR3. CDR1 is MNHEY, CDR2 SVGAGI, per germline. The CDR3 DNA sequence: TGTGCCAGCAGTCCGACAGGGGGCCTTATGAACACTGAAGCTTTCTTT. Its protein is CASSPTGGLMNTEAFF.

In DNA form, the CDR3 reads TGCAGTGCCACAGAGGGGCTAGCGGGGGGTGCGAGCGAGCAGTACTTC. Translated, it gives CSATEGLAGGASEQYF. This rearrangement joins TRBV20-1 to TRBJ2-7; TRBD2 matches at 11 bases. The J segment lost 6 bases and the V segment lost 6 bases, leaving 16 bases of the junction unmatched. The CDR3 is 16 amino acids. Germline lookup yields CDR1 DFQATT and CDR2 SNEGSKA (reference sequence).